The present TCR beta chain was sequenced within a study of blood T cell repertoires in COVID-19. Across the study: Sites in the United States, Italy and Spain provided acute and convalescent COVID-19 samples. T cells, B-cell-depleted T cells, or PBMCs provided the cDNA or gDNA that served as material.

The CDR3 length is 14 residues. V dropped 11 bases and J dropped 0 bases, with 14 bases sitting between them. Germline CDR1 reads LNHDA; CDR2 reads SQIVND (reference sequence). Under the authors' procedure: Reference gene primer amplification gave estimated nucleated cell counts. The repertoire was sequenced with immunoSEQ multiplex PCR; TCRdb's copy has only in-frame clones and lacks some. The V and J calls and the clone size are those of that table, but D and trimming were determined from the DNA. The top ten clones hold less than 0.85% of a sample with fewer than 100,000 clones, around 90% of them seen once.

The chain links TRBV19 to TRBJ2-1; no reliable D call. The material sequenced was peripheral blood. The TCR originated in a woman older than 75 with acute or convalescent COVID-19. CDR3 coding DNA: TGTGCCTCCAAACCCTTGAGCTCCTACAATGAGCAGTTCTTC. It translates to CASKPLSSYNEQFF. The full variable domain, in which reference TRBV19 and TRBJ2-1 provide the parts outside the CDR3, is DGGITQSPKYLFRKEGQNVTLSCEQNLNHDAMYWYRQDPGQGLRLIYYSQIVNDFQKGDIAEGYSVSREKKESFPLTVTSAQKNPTAFYLCASKPLSSYNEQFFGPGTRLTVL.